These T cell receptor beta chains were read from a single sample in a study of long-term antiretroviral therapy in people with HIV. Profiling relied on immunoSEQ multiplex PCR, and the TCRdb table lists in-frame clones only, not all of them. The table lists around 20,000 clones, around 86% of them singletons, with approximately 12% in the top ten. Sample: unsorted PBMCs, taken 0.1 years before starting antiretroviral therapy. The receptors come from a man aged 40-49 years with HIV. Both conserved end residues are part of each CDR3. Fields, in order: V gene, D gene, clone size, J gene, CDR3 protein, CDR3 DNA. A D gene is named only where the DNA matches it firmly. The size field is filled for only some rows; it gives once, few, many or a size class.

v_call: TRBV7-2; d_call: TRBD2; clone_size: NA; j_call: TRBJ2-7; cdr3_aa: CASSSRTSGTYEQYF; cdr3_nt: TGTGCCAGCAGCTCAAGGACTAGCGGAACCTACGAGCAGTACTTC
v_call: TRBV11-2; d_call: NA; clone_size: few; j_call: TRBJ2-7; cdr3_aa: CASSLDGKFTVQYF; cdr3_nt: TGTGCCAGCAGCTTAGATGGAAAATTTACGGTGCAGTACTTC
v_call: TRBV27; d_call: TRBD1; clone_size: NA; j_call: TRBJ2-2; cdr3_aa: CASSVGDRVAGELFF; cdr3_nt: TGTGCCAGCAGCGTTGGGGACAGGGTGGCCGGGGAGCTGTTTTTT
v_call: TRBV5-1; d_call: TRBD2; clone_size: NA; j_call: TRBJ2-7; cdr3_aa: CASSLTSGSPYEQYF; cdr3_nt: TGCGCCAGCAGCTTGACTAGCGGGAGCCCCTACGAGCAGTACTTC
v_call: TRBV7-9; d_call: NA; clone_size: NA; j_call: TRBJ1-2; cdr3_aa: CASSLSGGINYGYTF; cdr3_nt: TGTGCCAGCAGCCTCTCCGGGGGTATAAACTATGGCTACACCTTC
v_call: TRBV5-4; d_call: TRBD1; clone_size: NA; j_call: TRBJ2-3; cdr3_aa: CASSSQGVTDTQYF; cdr3_nt: TGTGCCAGCAGCTCCCAGGGGGTCACAGATACGCAGTATTTT
v_call: TRBV27; d_call: NA; clone_size: NA; j_call: TRBJ2-7; cdr3_aa: CASSRSTGAYEQYF; cdr3_nt: TGTGCCAGCAGCCGTTCTACGGGTGCCTACGAGCAGTACTTC
v_call: TRBV6-5; d_call: NA; clone_size: NA; j_call: TRBJ2-7; cdr3_aa: CASTSGGSVEQYF; cdr3_nt: TGTGCCAGCACCTCTGGAGGTAGTGTCGAGCAGTACTTC
v_call: TRBV7-5; d_call: NA; clone_size: NA; j_call: TRBJ2-7; cdr3_aa: CARSAPGRKDYEQYF; cdr3_nt: TGTGCCAGAAGCGCCCCGGGGAGGAAGGACTACGAGCAGTACTTC
v_call: TRBV7-2; d_call: NA; clone_size: NA; j_call: TRBJ2-6; cdr3_aa: CASSLTAAGANVLTF; cdr3_nt: TGTGCCAGCAGCCTTACCGCTGCTGGCGCCAACGTCCTGACTTTC
v_call: TRBV7-9; d_call: NA; clone_size: NA; j_call: TRBJ2-5; cdr3_aa: CASSLGTNQETQYF; cdr3_nt: TGTGCCAGCAGCTTAGGAACGAACCAAGAGACCCAGTACTTC
v_call: TRBV4-2; d_call: NA; clone_size: NA; j_call: TRBJ2-1; cdr3_aa: CASSPQAQSYNEQFF; cdr3_nt: TGTGCCAGCAGCCCCCAGGCACAGTCGTACAATGAGCAGTTCTTC
v_call: TRBV4-1; d_call: NA; clone_size: NA; j_call: TRBJ1-2; cdr3_aa: CASSQGGRVRNYGYTF; cdr3_nt: TGCGCCAGCAGCCAAGGGGGGAGAGTACGTAACTATGGCTACACCTTC
v_call: TRBV6-6; d_call: NA; clone_size: NA; j_call: TRBJ1-2; cdr3_aa: CASSYTANYGYTF; cdr3_nt: TGTGCCAGCAGTTACACAGCAAACTATGGCTACACCTTC
v_call: TRBV28; d_call: TRBD2; clone_size: NA; j_call: TRBJ2-3; cdr3_aa: CASSLGGSGTDTQYF; cdr3_nt: TGTGCCAGCAGTTTGGGCGGGAGTGGCACAGATACGCAGTATTTT
v_call: TRBV9; d_call: NA; clone_size: NA; j_call: TRBJ2-5; cdr3_aa: CASSVVVGGETQYF; cdr3_nt: TGTGCCAGCAGCGTAGTAGTCGGTGGCGAGACCCAGTACTTC
v_call: TRBV6-1; d_call: NA; clone_size: NA; j_call: TRBJ1-5; cdr3_aa: CASSPGGRVDQPQHF; cdr3_nt: TGTGCCAGCAGCCCGGGCGGGAGGGTTGATCAGCCCCAGCATTTT